This is a list of T cell receptor beta chains from one sample in a study of blood T cells in healthy people across ages. MiXCR, run by TCRdb on the 5' RACE reads, gives a single entry per CDR3 protein. This sample yields around 900,000 distinct CDR3 sequences, of which 25% to 35% are seen a single time; 17% belongs to the top ten. The sample consisted of blood. The receptors come from an elderly woman in good health. CDR3s include the opening cysteine and the closing phenylalanine or tryptophan. A D gene is named only where the DNA matches it firmly. Clone size is not always given. Where it is, it says once, few, many or a class for expanded clones.

TRBV5-1,-,-,TRBJ2-7,15,CASSLTGGDYNEQYF,TGCGCCAGCAGCTTAACAGGGGGGGACTACAATGAGCAGTACTTC
TRBV5-1,many,-,TRBJ2-7,13,CASSLTLSYEQYF,TGCGCCAGCAGCTTAACCCTCTCCTACGAGCAGTACTTC
TRBV5-1,many,TRBD1,TRBJ1-2,15,CASSLSMQGAVGYTF,TGCGCCAGCAGCCTGTCAATGCAGGGGGCGGTTGGCTACACCTTC
TRBV6-5,-,-,TRBJ1-5,15,CASSKRQDSNQPQHF,TGTGCCAGCAGTAAAAGACAGGATAGCAATCAGCCCCAGCATTTT
TRBV9,many,TRBD2,TRBJ2-1,16,CASSVAGLAGVDEQFF,TGTGCCAGCAGCGTAGCTGGGCTAGCGGGGGTGGATGAGCAGTTCTTC
TRBV12-3/TRBV12-4,once,-,TRBJ1-2,13,CASSPGRGQGYTF,TGTGCCAGCAGTCCTGGACGGGGCCAGGGCTACACCTTC
TRBV29-1,-,-,TRBJ1-2,13,CSVGSGVGYGYTF,TGCAGCGTTGGTTCCGGGGTAGGCTATGGCTACACCTTC
TRBV7-2,-,-,TRBJ2-3,16,CASSSQLGGGTDTQYF,TGTGCCAGCAGTTCTCAACTAGGGGGGGGCACAGATACGCAGTATTTT
TRBV18,-,-,TRBJ1-1,14,CASSTGLMNTEAFF,TGTGCCAGCTCAACGGGATTGATGAACACTGAAGCTTTCTTT
TRBV3-1,many,-,TRBJ1-2,18,CASSQDLTVGWGAVGYTF,TGTGCCAGCAGCCAAGATCTGACAGTAGGCTGGGGTGCGGTTGGCTACACCTTC
TRBV20-1,many,-,TRBJ1-2,11,CSASPGHGYTF,TGCAGTGCTAGTCCTGGGCATGGCTACACCTTC
TRBV10-3,-,TRBD2,TRBJ2-1,15,CAISQGLAGANEQFF,TGTGCCATCAGTCAGGGGTTAGCGGGAGCAAATGAGCAGTTCTTC
TRBV11-2,many,TRBD1,TRBJ2-5,17,CASSLWRGQGLTETQYF,TGTGCCAGCAGCTTATGGAGGGGACAGGGTTTGACAGAGACCCAGTACTTC
TRBV20-1,many,-,TRBJ2-3,14,CSAISGASTDTQYF,TGCAGTGCTATCAGCGGAGCAAGCACAGATACGCAGTATTTT
TRBV4-1,-,-,TRBJ1-3,14,CASSQDVRVDTIYF,TGCGCCAGCAGCCAAGATGTCAGGGTCGACACCATATATTTT
TRBV12-3/TRBV12-4,-,-,TRBJ2-7,11,CASSPMVEQYF,TGTGCTAGCAGTCCAATGGTCGAGCAGTACTTC
TRBV5-5,many,-,TRBJ2-7,15,CASSLALRQSYEQYF,TGTGCCAGCAGCTTGGCCCTGAGACAGAGCTACGAGCAGTACTTC
TRBV6-1,-,-,TRBJ2-5,14,CASSEGIAEETQYF,TGTGCCAGCAGTGAAGGAATAGCTGAGGAGACCCAGTACTTC
TRBV7-9,many,TRBD1,TRBJ2-1,15,CASSSRGTGSHEQFF,TGTGCCAGCAGCTCCCGAGGGACAGGGAGCCATGAGCAGTTCTTC
TRBV3-1,many,-,TRBJ2-1,12,CASTFDGNEQFF,TGTGCCAGCACCTTCGATGGCAATGAGCAGTTCTTC
TRBV7-2,many,-,TRBJ2-5,14,CASSLDPSKETQYF,TGTGCCAGCAGCTTAGACCCTAGTAAAGAGACCCAGTACTTC
TRBV18,many,TRBD2,TRBJ2-3,15,CASSAGTSGGLTQYF,TGTGCCAGCTCAGCTGGGACTAGCGGGGGTTTGACGCAGTATTTT
TRBV12-3/TRBV12-4,-,-,TRBJ2-2,12,CASRLTVGELFF,TGTGCCAGCAGGTTGACAGTCGGGGAGCTGTTTTTT
TRBV11-2,few,TRBD2,TRBJ2-3,17,CASSFRPTGTSADTQYF,TGTGCCAGCAGCTTTCGCCCAACCGGGACTAGCGCAGATACGCAGTATTTT
TRBV30,few,-,TRBJ2-7,15,CAWSVYSPRTYEQYF,TGTGCCTGGAGTGTATACTCACCAAGGACATACGAGCAGTACTTC
TRBV4-1,-,-,TRBJ1-5,17,CASSQDWTSLSNQPQHF,TGCGCCAGCAGCCAAGATTGGACAAGCCTCAGCAATCAGCCCCAGCATTTT
TRBV11-3,-,TRBD1,TRBJ2-5,13,CASRGTGVETQYF,TGTGCCAGCAGGGGTACAGGGGTTGAGACCCAGTACTTC
TRBV20-1,-,TRBD1,TRBJ2-7,14,CSAREGQGRYEQYF,TGCAGTGCTAGAGAAGGACAGGGGAGGTACGAGCAGTACTTC
TRBV10-3,-,TRBD1,TRBJ2-5,15,CAISTGTGGRKTQYF,TGTGCCATCAGCACCGGGACAGGAGGTAGAAAGACCCAGTACTTC
TRBV4-1,-,-,TRBJ2-3,15,CASSHPGSITDTQYF,TGCGCCAGCAGCCATCCCGGGTCCATCACAGATACGCAGTATTTT
TRBV18,-,TRBD1,TRBJ2-7,15,CASSPLRQGHNEQYF,TGTGCCAGCTCACCATTGAGACAGGGTCACAATGAGCAGTACTTC
TRBV11-2,-,-,TRBJ2-5,16,CASSLGRGPEGVTQYF,TGTGCCAGCAGCTTAGGCCGGGGACCAGAGGGAGTGACCCAGTACTTC
TRBV5-1,-,TRBD1,TRBJ1-1,14,CASSWGDRDGEAFF,TGCGCCAGCAGCTGGGGGGACAGGGATGGTGAAGCTTTCTTT
TRBV12-3/TRBV12-4,-,-,TRBJ1-1,16,CASSLKYRAFGVEAFF,TGTGCCAGCAGTTTAAAATACAGAGCATTCGGGGTGGAAGCTTTCTTT
TRBV5-5,many,-,TRBJ2-7,14,CASSFSRGIYEQYF,TGTGCCAGCAGCTTCTCCCGGGGAATTTACGAGCAGTACTTC
TRBV7-2,many,TRBD1,TRBJ2-5,15,CASSLAGQVKETQYF,TGTGCCAGCAGCTTAGCGGGACAGGTGAAAGAGACCCAGTACTTC
TRBV6-6,many,-,TRBJ2-5,16,CASSYYGAGGQETQYF,TGTGCCAGCAGTTACTATGGAGCTGGGGGGCAAGAGACCCAGTACTTC
TRBV15,many,TRBD1,TRBJ2-7,16,CATSRDRQGGTGEQYF,TGTGCCACCAGCAGAGATCGACAGGGTGGCACAGGGGAGCAGTACTTC
TRBV7-2,few,TRBD2,TRBJ2-3,16,CASSLTSGSSTDTQYF,TGTGCCAGCAGCTTGACTAGCGGGTCTAGCACAGATACGCAGTATTTT
TRBV20-1,many,-,TRBJ1-2,16,CSARDNSSPANYGYTF,TGCAGTGCTAGAGATAATTCCTCTCCCGCTAACTATGGCTACACCTTC
TRBV7-2,many,-,TRBJ1-4,13,CASSSGTNEKLFF,TGTGCCAGCAGCTCCGGAACTAATGAAAAACTGTTTTTT
TRBV6-5,few,TRBD2,TRBJ2-5,18,CASSYSGSSGGARGTQYF,TGTGCCAGCAGTTACTCCGGGAGTAGCGGGGGGGCCAGGGGGACCCAGTACTTC
TRBV15,-,-,TRBJ2-2,18,CATSRDKALYKLGGELFF,TGTGCCACCAGCAGAGACAAAGCCCTTTATAAGTTAGGCGGGGAGCTGTTTTTT
TRBV12-3/TRBV12-4,-,TRBD1,TRBJ1-2,16,CASSLGTGGMDYGYTF,TGTGCCAGCAGTTTGGGGACAGGGGGCATGGACTATGGCTACACCTTC
TRBV20-1,many,TRBD1,TRBJ1-2,15,CSARGQATANYGYTF,TGCAGTGCTAGGGGACAGGCGACAGCTAACTATGGCTACACCTTC
TRBV20-1,-,TRBD1,TRBJ1-1,14,CSASPTGGSTEAFF,TGCAGTGCTAGCCCGACAGGGGGGAGCACTGAAGCTTTCTTT
TRBV6-6,-,TRBD1,TRBJ2-6,17,CASKPDRTISGANVLTF,TGTGCCAGCAAGCCGGACAGGACAATCTCTGGGGCCAACGTCCTGACTTTC
TRBV12-3/TRBV12-4,many,TRBD2,TRBJ2-7,17,CASSPFSGGASSYEQYF,TGTGCCAGCAGCCCTTTTAGCGGGGGGGCTTCTTCCTACGAGCAGTACTTC
TRBV3-1,few,TRBD2,TRBJ2-1,13,CASSLLAGNEQFF,TGTGCCAGCAGCCTCCTAGCGGGGAATGAGCAGTTCTTC
TRBV29-1,-,-,TRBJ2-7,13,CSATALPRDEQYF,TGCAGCGCTACAGCCCTTCCCAGGGACGAGCAGTACTTC
TRBV18,-,TRBD1,TRBJ1-1,14,CASSLRDRDERAFF,TGTGCCAGCTCACTCCGGGACAGGGACGAGCGAGCTTTCTTT
TRBV5-1,many,TRBD1,TRBJ1-4,15,CASSNRDRGVEKLFF,TGCGCCAGCAGCAACCGGGACAGGGGTGTCGAAAAACTGTTTTTT
TRBV7-2,many,TRBD1,TRBJ2-7,15,CASRSGTGLFYEQYF,TGTGCCAGCAGGTCTGGGACAGGGTTATTCTACGAGCAGTACTTC
TRBV27,-,TRBD2,TRBJ2-3,15,CASRVTSASTDTRYF,TGTGCCAGCAGGGTAACTAGCGCTAGCACAGATACGCGGTATTTT
TRBV5-1,many,-,TRBJ2-1,14,CASSLGSSYNEQFF,TGCGCCAGCAGCTTGGGTTCCAGTTACAATGAGCAGTTCTTC
TRBV28,few,TRBD1,TRBJ1-2,15,CASSSPGGDRYGYTF,TGTGCCAGCAGTTCCCCCGGGGGGGACAGGTATGGCTACACCTTC
TRBV29-1,many,-,TRBJ2-5,11,CSAQDQETQYF,TGCAGCGCCCAGGACCAAGAGACCCAGTACTTC
TRBV7-2,-,-,TRBJ2-5,16,CASSLPSRRNQETQYF,TGTGCCAGCAGCTTACCTTCCCGGCGAAACCAAGAGACCCAGTACTTC
TRBV14,many,TRBD2,TRBJ2-5,16,CASSRSGGAVQETQYF,TGTGCCAGCAGCAGGAGCGGGGGGGCCGTACAAGAGACCCAGTACTTC